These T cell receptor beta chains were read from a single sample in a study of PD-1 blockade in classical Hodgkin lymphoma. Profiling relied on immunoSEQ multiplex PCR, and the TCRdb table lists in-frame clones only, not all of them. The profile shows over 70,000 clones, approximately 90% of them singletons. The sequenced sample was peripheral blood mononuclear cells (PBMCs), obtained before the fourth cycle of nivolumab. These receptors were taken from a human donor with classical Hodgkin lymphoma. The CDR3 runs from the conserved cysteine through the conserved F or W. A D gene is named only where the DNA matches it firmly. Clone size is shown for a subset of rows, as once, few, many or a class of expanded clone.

CDR3aa: CASSLVEGPEKLFF
CDR3nt: TGTGCCAGCAGCTTGGTGGAGGGTCCGGAAAAACTGTTTTTT
v_gene: TRBV5-6
j_gene: TRBJ1-4
d_gene: -
abundance: -

CDR3aa: CASSVEKSSYNEQFF
CDR3nt: TGTGCCAGCAGCGTAGAAAAGAGCTCCTACAATGAGCAGTTCTTC
v_gene: TRBV9
j_gene: TRBJ2-1
d_gene: -
abundance: -

CDR3aa: CASSYPGQSNEQFF
CDR3nt: TGTGCCAGCAGTTACCCCGGACAGTCCAATGAGCAGTTCTTC
v_gene: TRBV6-6
j_gene: TRBJ2-1
d_gene: -
abundance: -

CDR3aa: CASSSHGTSGGRTDTQYF
CDR3nt: TGCGCCAGCAGCTCCCACGGGACTAGCGGGGGCCGCACAGATACGCAGTATTTT
v_gene: TRBV5-1
j_gene: TRBJ2-3
d_gene: TRBD2
abundance: -

CDR3aa: CAAALDRGSNSPLHF
CDR3nt: TGTGCCGCAGCATTGGACAGGGGGAGTAATTCACCCCTCCACTTT
v_gene: TRBV2
j_gene: TRBJ1-6
d_gene: TRBD1
abundance: -

CDR3aa: CASRDSGTLNSPLHF
CDR3nt: TGCGCCAGCAGAGACTCCGGGACGCTAAATTCACCCCTCCACTTT
v_gene: TRBV23-1
j_gene: TRBJ1-6
d_gene: -
abundance: few

CDR3aa: CASSQDRVWGAYEQYF
CDR3nt: TGCGCCAGCAGCCAAGATCGAGTTTGGGGGGCCTACGAGCAGTACTTC
v_gene: TRBV4-1
j_gene: TRBJ2-7
d_gene: -
abundance: -

CDR3aa: CASSPQGQANQPQHF
CDR3nt: TGTGCCAGCAGTCCCCAAGGACAGGCCAATCAGCCCCAGCATTTT
v_gene: TRBV27
j_gene: TRBJ1-5
d_gene: TRBD1
abundance: few

CDR3aa: CASSRGGSTDTQYF
CDR3nt: TGCGCCAGCTCCAGGGGGGGAAGCACAGATACGCAGTATTTT
v_gene: TRBV4-3
j_gene: TRBJ2-3
d_gene: -
abundance: -

CDR3aa: CASSLGSSEQYF
CDR3nt: TGTGCCAGCAGTCTAGGGTCGTCCGAGCAGTACTTC
v_gene: TRBV25-1
j_gene: TRBJ2-7
d_gene: -
abundance: -

CDR3aa: CSVEASKGSYYGYTF
CDR3nt: TGCAGCGTTGAAGCTTCAAAGGGCTCCTACTATGGCTACACCTTC
v_gene: TRBV29-1
j_gene: TRBJ1-2
d_gene: -
abundance: -

CDR3aa: CASSSPQGHYGYTF
CDR3nt: TGTGCCAGCAGTTCCCCTCAGGGACACTATGGCTACACCTTC
v_gene: TRBV28
j_gene: TRBJ1-2
d_gene: -
abundance: -

CDR3aa: CSARARREQYF
CDR3nt: TGCAGTGCTAGAGCACGGAGGGAGCAGTACTTC
v_gene: TRBV20-1
j_gene: TRBJ2-7
d_gene: -
abundance: -

CDR3aa: CASSILLYNEQFF
CDR3nt: TGTGCCAGTAGTATTCTACTATACAATGAGCAGTTCTTC
v_gene: TRBV19
j_gene: TRBJ2-1
d_gene: -
abundance: -

CDR3aa: CASKGGAGVQETQYF
CDR3nt: TGTGCCAGCAAAGGGGGAGCGGGGGTCCAAGAGACCCAGTACTTC
v_gene: TRBV9
j_gene: TRBJ2-5
d_gene: TRBD2
abundance: -

CDR3aa: CAWSPRGVPSYNEQFF
CDR3nt: TGTGCCTGGAGTCCAAGAGGGGTCCCCTCCTACAATGAGCAGTTCTTC
v_gene: TRBV30
j_gene: TRBJ2-1
d_gene: -
abundance: -

CDR3aa: CSATGGTEAFF
CDR3nt: TGCAGCGCTACAGGGGGCACTGAAGCTTTCTTT
v_gene: TRBV29-1
j_gene: TRBJ1-1
d_gene: TRBD1
abundance: -

CDR3aa: CASSLAAGNNEQFF
CDR3nt: TGTGCCAGCAGCTTAGCGGCAGGGAACAATGAGCAGTTCTTC
v_gene: TRBV7-2
j_gene: TRBJ2-1
d_gene: -
abundance: -

CDR3aa: CASSQDLVGRAFYEQYF
CDR3nt: TGTGCCAGCAGCCAAGATTTGGTGGGGCGGGCCTTCTACGAGCAGTACTTC
v_gene: TRBV4-2
j_gene: TRBJ2-7
d_gene: -
abundance: once

CDR3aa: CASSLAENGFYWKTYNEQFF
CDR3nt: TGTGCCAGCAGCTTAGCGGAGAACGGATTTTACTGGAAGACATACAATGAGCAGTTCTTC
v_gene: TRBV7-8
j_gene: TRBJ2-1
d_gene: -
abundance: -

CDR3aa: CASRPQGTDSPLHF
CDR3nt: TGTGCCAGCAGGCCACAGGGCACGGATTCACCCCTCCACTTT
v_gene: TRBV27
j_gene: TRBJ1-6
d_gene: -
abundance: -

CDR3aa: CASSIGVQGGTTQYF
CDR3nt: TGTGCCAGTAGTATAGGAGTCCAGGGCGGTACTACGCAGTATTTT
v_gene: TRBV19
j_gene: TRBJ2-3
d_gene: -
abundance: -

CDR3aa: CASSLQWGDTEAFF
CDR3nt: TGTGCCAGCAGCTTACAATGGGGTGACACTGAAGCTTTCTTT
v_gene: TRBV7-9
j_gene: TRBJ1-1
d_gene: -
abundance: -

CDR3aa: CASSSGPLGEQYF
CDR3nt: TGTGCCAGCAGTTCCGGCCCCTTAGGGGAGCAGTACTTC
v_gene: TRBV9
j_gene: TRBJ2-7
d_gene: -
abundance: -

CDR3aa: CASSLTPTEEQYF
CDR3nt: TGCGCCAGCAGCCTCACCCCCACCGAAGAGCAGTACTTC
v_gene: TRBV5-1
j_gene: TRBJ2-7
d_gene: -
abundance: -

CDR3aa: CASFSPLHF
CDR3nt: TGTGCCAGTTTTTCACCCCTCCACTTT
v_gene: TRBV6-1
j_gene: TRBJ1-6
d_gene: -
abundance: -

CDR3aa: CAWSVLESNQPQHF
CDR3nt: TGTGCCTGGAGTGTACTTGAGAGCAATCAGCCCCAGCATTTT
v_gene: TRBV30
j_gene: TRBJ1-5
d_gene: -
abundance: -

CDR3aa: CASSEVLRGNGYTF
CDR3nt: TGCGCCAGCAGTGAGGTTCTCAGGGGAAATGGCTACACCTTC
v_gene: TRBV10-1
j_gene: TRBJ1-2
d_gene: -
abundance: -

CDR3aa: CAWSAGRESSYEQYF
CDR3nt: TGTGCCTGGAGTGCTGGCAGGGAAAGCTCCTACGAGCAGTACTTC
v_gene: TRBV30
j_gene: TRBJ2-7
d_gene: -
abundance: -

CDR3aa: CASSPPGRAYGYTF
CDR3nt: TGTGCCAGCTCACCACCGGGACGGGCCTATGGCTACACCTTC
v_gene: TRBV18
j_gene: TRBJ1-2
d_gene: -
abundance: -

CDR3aa: CASSYDRADTQYF
CDR3nt: TGTGCCAGCAGCTACGACAGGGCTGATACGCAGTATTTT
v_gene: TRBV11-1
j_gene: TRBJ2-3
d_gene: TRBD1
abundance: -

CDR3aa: CASTWSAYNEQFF
CDR3nt: TGTGCCAGCACTTGGTCGGCCTACAATGAGCAGTTCTTC
v_gene: TRBV6-6
j_gene: TRBJ2-1
d_gene: -
abundance: -

CDR3aa: CASSLYGAGGTEAFF
CDR3nt: TGTGCCAGCAGCTTGTATGGGGCGGGAGGCACTGAAGCTTTCTTT
v_gene: TRBV5-4
j_gene: TRBJ1-1
d_gene: -
abundance: once

CDR3aa: CAWSSPMRQKRNYGYTF
CDR3nt: TGTGCCTGGAGTTCCCCTATGCGACAAAAACGAAACTATGGCTACACCTTC
v_gene: TRBV30
j_gene: TRBJ1-2
d_gene: -
abundance: few

CDR3aa: CSATPGQSSGNTIYF
CDR3nt: TGCAGCGCTACCCCGGGACAAAGCTCTGGAAACACCATATATTTT
v_gene: TRBV29-1
j_gene: TRBJ1-3
d_gene: -
abundance: -

CDR3aa: CASSSVRESRNTEAFF
CDR3nt: TGCGCCAGCAGCTCCGTCCGGGAAAGCAGGAACACTGAAGCTTTCTTT
v_gene: TRBV5-1
j_gene: TRBJ1-1
d_gene: -
abundance: -

CDR3aa: CASRPLVGSNQPQHF
CDR3nt: TGTGCCAGTAGGCCCCTCGTGGGGTCCAATCAGCCCCAGCATTTT
v_gene: TRBV19
j_gene: TRBJ1-5
d_gene: -
abundance: many

CDR3aa: CASSVDKNTEAFF
CDR3nt: TGTGCCAGTAGTGTAGACAAGAACACTGAAGCTTTCTTT
v_gene: TRBV19
j_gene: TRBJ1-1
d_gene: -
abundance: -

CDR3aa: CASSFRGQYYGYTF
CDR3nt: TGTGCCAGCAGTTTCAGGGGACAGTATTATGGCTACACCTTC
v_gene: TRBV27
j_gene: TRBJ1-2
d_gene: TRBD1
abundance: -

CDR3aa: CASSLRERRTHSGNTIYF
CDR3nt: TGTGCCAGCAGTTTAAGGGAGCGAAGGACTCACTCTGGAAACACCATATATTTT
v_gene: TRBV27
j_gene: TRBJ1-3
d_gene: -
abundance: -

CDR3aa: CASSQGDLFQHYGYTF
CDR3nt: TGCGCCAGCAGCCAAGGGGACCTTTTCCAACACTATGGCTACACCTTC
v_gene: TRBV4-3
j_gene: TRBJ1-2
d_gene: -
abundance: few

CDR3aa: CASSGTTSGNTIYF
CDR3nt: TGTGCCAGCAGCGGGACAACCTCTGGAAACACCATATATTTT
v_gene: TRBV2
j_gene: TRBJ1-3
d_gene: -
abundance: -

CDR3aa: CAISESHGEETQYF
CDR3nt: TGTGCCATCAGTGAGTCGCACGGGGAGGAGACCCAGTACTTC
v_gene: TRBV10-3
j_gene: TRBJ2-5
d_gene: -
abundance: -

CDR3aa: CASSYSDTPGANVLTF
CDR3nt: TGTGCCAGCAGTTACTCGGACACTCCTGGGGCCAACGTCCTGACTTTC
v_gene: TRBV6-5
j_gene: TRBJ2-6
d_gene: -
abundance: -

CDR3aa: CAREGQSSGNTIYF
CDR3nt: TGTGCCAGGGAGGGACAGAGCTCTGGAAACACCATATATTTT
v_gene: TRBV2
j_gene: TRBJ1-3
d_gene: TRBD1
abundance: -

CDR3aa: CASSKGLAGRGDTQYF
CDR3nt: TGCGCCAGCAGCAAAGGACTAGCGGGGCGAGGAGATACGCAGTATTTT
v_gene: TRBV5-1
j_gene: TRBJ2-3
d_gene: TRBD2
abundance: -

CDR3aa: CASSIMAGGHYEQYF
CDR3nt: TGTGCCAGTAGTATTATGGCGGGGGGGCACTACGAGCAGTACTTC
v_gene: TRBV19
j_gene: TRBJ2-7
d_gene: TRBD2
abundance: -

CDR3aa: CASTAGVRTYYEQYF
CDR3nt: TGCGCCAGCACGGCAGGGGTACGGACGTACTACGAGCAGTACTTC
v_gene: TRBV10-2
j_gene: TRBJ2-7
d_gene: -
abundance: -

CDR3aa: CSARGGAISNEQFF
CDR3nt: TGCAGCGCCCGCGGGGGGGCCATCAGTAATGAGCAGTTCTTC
v_gene: TRBV29-1
j_gene: TRBJ2-1
d_gene: TRBD2
abundance: -

CDR3aa: CASSVDGGTQETQYF
CDR3nt: TGTGCCAGCAGCGTAGACGGGGGGACCCAAGAGACCCAGTACTTC
v_gene: TRBV9
j_gene: TRBJ2-5
d_gene: TRBD2
abundance: -

CDR3aa: CASSQNPWSRGVTYNEQFF
CDR3nt: TGTGCCAGCAGCCAAAATCCTTGGTCCCGGGGCGTTACCTACAATGAGCAGTTCTTC
v_gene: TRBV27
j_gene: TRBJ2-1
d_gene: -
abundance: -

CDR3aa: CASSTARHRKAFF
CDR3nt: TGTGCCAGCAGTACGGCACGACATCGCAAAGCTTTCTTT
v_gene: TRBV27
j_gene: TRBJ1-1
d_gene: -
abundance: -

CDR3aa: CASSSRVAGDTQYF
CDR3nt: TGTGCCAGCAGCTCCCGGGTAGCCGGAGATACGCAGTATTTT
v_gene: TRBV12-1
j_gene: TRBJ2-3
d_gene: -
abundance: once